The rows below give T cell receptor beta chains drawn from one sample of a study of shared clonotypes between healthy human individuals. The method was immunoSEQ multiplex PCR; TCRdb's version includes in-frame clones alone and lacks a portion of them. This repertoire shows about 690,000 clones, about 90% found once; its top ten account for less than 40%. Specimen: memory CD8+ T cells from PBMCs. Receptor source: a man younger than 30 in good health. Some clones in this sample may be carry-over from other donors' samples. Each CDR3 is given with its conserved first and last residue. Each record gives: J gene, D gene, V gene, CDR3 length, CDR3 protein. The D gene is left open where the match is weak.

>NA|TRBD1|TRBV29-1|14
CSVVGTGRSYEQYF
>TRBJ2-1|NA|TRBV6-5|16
CASSYTGTKWYNEQFF
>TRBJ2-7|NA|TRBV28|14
CASRWTKGSYEQYF
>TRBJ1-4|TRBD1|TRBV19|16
CASTLRQGRSVEKLFF
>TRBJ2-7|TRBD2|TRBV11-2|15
CASSLARGRFYEQYF
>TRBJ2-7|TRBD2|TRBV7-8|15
CASSLLGTSGYEQYF
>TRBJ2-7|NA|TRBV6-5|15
CASSLGHQSSYEQYF
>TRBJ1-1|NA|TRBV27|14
CASRQVSGYTEAFF
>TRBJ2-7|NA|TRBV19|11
CATASIVEQYF
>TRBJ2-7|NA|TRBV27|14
CASSRRDPLDEQYF
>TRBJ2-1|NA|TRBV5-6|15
CASSYFPRGHNEQFF
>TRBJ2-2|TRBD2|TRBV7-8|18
CASSFSGTSESLAGELFF
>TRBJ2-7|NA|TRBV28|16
CASSLLGTTSSYEQYF
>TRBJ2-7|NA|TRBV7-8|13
CASSLPQGREQYF
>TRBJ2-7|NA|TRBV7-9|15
CASSLGPASPFEQYF
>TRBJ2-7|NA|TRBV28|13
CASSLRVSNRQYF
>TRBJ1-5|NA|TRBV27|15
CASSDRDGSNQPQHF
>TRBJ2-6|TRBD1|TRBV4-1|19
CASSQGQVGRDPGANVLTF
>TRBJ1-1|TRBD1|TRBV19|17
CASSKDLPGQLNTEAFF
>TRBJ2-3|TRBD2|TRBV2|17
CASSPSPLAGITDTQYF
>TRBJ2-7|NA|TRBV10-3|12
CAISESGQEQYF
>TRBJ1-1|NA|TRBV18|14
CASSLPRGFAEAFF
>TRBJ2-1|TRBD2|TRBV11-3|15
CASSAWAGVNNEQFF
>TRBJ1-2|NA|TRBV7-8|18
CASSLDPIGRRINYGYTF
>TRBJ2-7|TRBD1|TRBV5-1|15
CASSLGQGNVYEQYF
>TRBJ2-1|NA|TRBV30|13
CAWSVSTNGQQFF
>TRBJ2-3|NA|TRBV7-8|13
CASSPPGWDTQYF
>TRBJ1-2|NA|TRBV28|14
CASSLKSHLHGYTF
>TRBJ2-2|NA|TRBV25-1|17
CASRGVLAGSNTGELFF
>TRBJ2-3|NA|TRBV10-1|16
CASSESRDASTDTQYF
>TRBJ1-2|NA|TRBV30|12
CAWQPFNYGYTF
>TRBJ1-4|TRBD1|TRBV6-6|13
CASRDRGGEKLFF
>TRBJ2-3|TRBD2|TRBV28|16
CASRSLSGRDTDTQYF
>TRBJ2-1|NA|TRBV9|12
CASSVGYNEQFF
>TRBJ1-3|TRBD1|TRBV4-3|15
CASSQGTGDGNTIYF
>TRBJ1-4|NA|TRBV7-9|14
CASSLKGFGEKLFF
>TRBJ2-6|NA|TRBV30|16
CAWSDSMGSGANVLTF
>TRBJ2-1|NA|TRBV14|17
CASSQVRAPSSYNEQFF
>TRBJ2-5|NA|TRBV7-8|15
CASSYILENAKTQYF
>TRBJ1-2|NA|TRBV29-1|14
CSVEDSALNYGYTF
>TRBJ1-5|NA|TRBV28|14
CASSSVYSNQPQHF